This is a list of T cell receptor beta chains from one sample in a study of blood T cell repertoires in COVID-19. Here immunoSEQ multiplex PCR was the method, and the copy in TCRdb shows in-frame clones only, minus some. The sample has about 300,000 clones; more than 70% are singletons. The sequencing sample was made of peripheral blood. The receptor source for this set is a woman between 25 and 40 years old who had recovered from COVID-19. The CDR3 runs from the conserved cysteine through the conserved F or W. A D gene is named only where the DNA matches it firmly. Rows may omit the clone size; those that give it use once, few, many or a size class.

J gene: TRBJ1-1
V gene: TRBV6-6
clone size: .
D gene: .
CDR3 protein: CASSYSSTEAFF
CDR3 DNA: TGTGCCAGCAGTTACTCTAGCACTGAAGCTTTCTTT

J gene: TRBJ2-1
V gene: TRBV2
clone size: .
D gene: .
CDR3 protein: CASRFLLLDEQFF
CDR3 DNA: TGTGCCAGCAGGTTTCTACTACTCGATGAGCAGTTCTTC

J gene: TRBJ1-2
V gene: TRBV4-1
clone size: .
D gene: .
CDR3 protein: CASSQEAGGSGYTF
CDR3 DNA: TGCGCCAGCAGCCAAGAGGCGGGGGGATCAGGCTACACCTTC

J gene: TRBJ1-5
V gene: TRBV6-2/TRBV6-3
clone size: .
D gene: .
CDR3 protein: CASSYEGQPQHF
CDR3 DNA: TGTGCCAGCAGTTACGAGGGTCAGCCCCAGCATTTT

J gene: TRBJ1-6
V gene: TRBV5-1
clone size: .
D gene: TRBD1
CDR3 protein: CASSQDRDSPLHF
CDR3 DNA: TGCGCCAGCAGCCAGGACAGGGACTCACCCCTCCACTTT

J gene: TRBJ1-2
V gene: TRBV10-3
clone size: .
D gene: TRBD1
CDR3 protein: CAIRSGTDGYTF
CDR3 DNA: TGTGCCATCAGATCCGGGACAGATGGCTACACCTTC

J gene: TRBJ1-6
V gene: TRBV28
clone size: many
D gene: .
CDR3 protein: CASSFRGGSPLHF
CDR3 DNA: TGTGCCAGCAGTTTTAGGGGAGGTTCACCCCTCCACTTT

J gene: TRBJ2-2
V gene: TRBV24-1
clone size: .
D gene: TRBD2
CDR3 protein: CATSDLRARGSNTGELFF
CDR3 DNA: TGTGCCACCAGTGATTTAAGGGCGCGGGGGTCGAACACCGGGGAGCTGTTTTTT

J gene: TRBJ2-1
V gene: TRBV5-5
clone size: .
D gene: TRBD1
CDR3 protein: CASSSGRITGGEQFF
CDR3 DNA: TGTGCCAGCAGCTCGGGACGGATTACAGGGGGTGAGCAGTTCTTC

J gene: TRBJ2-7
V gene: TRBV29-1
clone size: .
D gene: .
CDR3 protein: CSVQGSSYEQYF
CDR3 DNA: TGCAGCGTTCAGGGTAGCTCCTACGAGCAGTACTTC

J gene: TRBJ2-5
V gene: TRBV7-8
clone size: once
D gene: .
CDR3 protein: CASSLDEGVGETQYF
CDR3 DNA: TGTGCCAGCAGCTTAGATGAGGGGGTGGGGGAGACCCAGTACTTC

J gene: TRBJ1-1
V gene: TRBV30
clone size: .
D gene: TRBD1
CDR3 protein: CAWSRPTGGEAFF
CDR3 DNA: TGTGCCTGGAGTAGACCCACAGGGGGTGAAGCTTTCTTT

J gene: TRBJ1-2
V gene: TRBV19
clone size: .
D gene: TRBD1
CDR3 protein: CASSIEGYRGSLDGYTF
CDR3 DNA: TGTGCCAGTAGTATCGAAGGATACAGGGGCTCTCTCGATGGCTACACCTTC

J gene: TRBJ2-3
V gene: TRBV6-2/TRBV6-3
clone size: many
D gene: TRBD2
CDR3 protein: CASSYSTSGPTDTQYF
CDR3 DNA: TGTGCCAGCAGTTACTCGACTAGCGGGCCCACAGATACGCAGTATTTT

J gene: TRBJ1-3
V gene: TRBV7-9
clone size: few
D gene: .
CDR3 protein: CASSLVFDRYSGNTIYF
CDR3 DNA: TGTGCCAGCAGCTTAGTGTTTGACAGGTACTCTGGAAACACCATATATTTT

J gene: TRBJ2-1
V gene: TRBV30
clone size: .
D gene: TRBD2
CDR3 protein: CAWGSGRGGSYEQFF
CDR3 DNA: TGTGCCTGGGGATCCGGGCGGGGGGGCTCCTATGAGCAGTTCTTC

J gene: TRBJ1-2
V gene: TRBV4-2
clone size: .
D gene: TRBD1
CDR3 protein: CASSQEASGGGLNGYTF
CDR3 DNA: TGTGCCAGCAGCCAAGAGGCCTCAGGGGGCGGACTCAACGGCTACACCTTC

J gene: TRBJ1-1
V gene: TRBV7-3
clone size: .
D gene: TRBD1
CDR3 protein: CASSKETGNAEAFF
CDR3 DNA: TGTGCCAGCAGCAAAGAGACAGGGAACGCTGAAGCTTTCTTT

J gene: TRBJ1-2
V gene: TRBV6-6
clone size: .
D gene: TRBD1
CDR3 protein: CASSYSAPGQGIGYTF
CDR3 DNA: TGTGCCAGCAGTTACTCGGCCCCGGGACAGGGGATTGGCTACACCTTC

J gene: TRBJ2-1
V gene: TRBV5-8
clone size: .
D gene: TRBD2
CDR3 protein: CASSLAGTSYNEQFF
CDR3 DNA: TGTGCCAGCAGCTTGGCGGGGACTAGCTACAATGAGCAGTTCTTC

J gene: TRBJ1-2
V gene: TRBV7-9
clone size: .
D gene: TRBD1
CDR3 protein: CASSPDVHGQGNYGYTF
CDR3 DNA: TGTGCCAGCAGCCCCGACGTTCACGGACAGGGAAACTATGGCTACACCTTC

J gene: TRBJ2-7
V gene: TRBV2
clone size: .
D gene: .
CDR3 protein: CASSPAYEQYF
CDR3 DNA: TGTGCCAGCAGTCCAGCCTACGAGCAGTACTTC

J gene: TRBJ1-2
V gene: TRBV2
clone size: .
D gene: .
CDR3 protein: CASSDRGISYTF
CDR3 DNA: TGTGCCAGCAGTGATCGGGGTATCAGCTACACCTTC

J gene: TRBJ1-2
V gene: TRBV19
clone size: .
D gene: .
CDR3 protein: CASSIERPGRRDYGYTF
CDR3 DNA: TGTGCCAGTAGTATAGAGCGGCCAGGGCGACGGGACTATGGCTACACCTTC

J gene: TRBJ2-1
V gene: TRBV18
clone size: .
D gene: .
CDR3 protein: CASSPRLRMSTGVEQFF
CDR3 DNA: TGTGCCAGCTCCCCGAGGCTACGGATGTCTACGGGGGTTGAGCAGTTCTTC

J gene: TRBJ1-2
V gene: TRBV12-3/TRBV12-4
clone size: .
D gene: .
CDR3 protein: CASSFRGNYGYTF
CDR3 DNA: TGTGCCAGCAGTTTCAGGGGAAACTATGGCTACACCTTC

J gene: TRBJ2-1
V gene: TRBV5-1
clone size: .
D gene: TRBD1
CDR3 protein: CASSTDRVLYNEQFF
CDR3 DNA: TGCGCCAGCAGCACCGACAGGGTATTATACAATGAGCAGTTCTTC

J gene: TRBJ1-6
V gene: TRBV27
clone size: .
D gene: .
CDR3 protein: CASSYTGTHYNSPLHF
CDR3 DNA: TGTGCCAGCAGCTATACCGGGACTCATTATAATTCACCCCTCCACTTT

J gene: TRBJ1-2
V gene: TRBV5-1
clone size: .
D gene: TRBD1
CDR3 protein: CASSGKDRGPNYGYTF
CDR3 DNA: TGCGCCAGCAGCGGGAAGGACAGGGGACCTAACTATGGCTACACCTTC

J gene: TRBJ1-6
V gene: TRBV5-4
clone size: .
D gene: .
CDR3 protein: CASSFGGGSPLHF
CDR3 DNA: TGTGCCAGCAGCTTTGGGGGAGGGTCACCCCTCCACTTT

J gene: TRBJ2-5
V gene: TRBV18
clone size: .
D gene: TRBD1
CDR3 protein: CASSPPAGQGAISRETQYF
CDR3 DNA: TGTGCCAGCTCACCACCCGCGGGACAGGGGGCGATTAGTCGAGAGACCCAGTACTTC

J gene: TRBJ2-1
V gene: TRBV28
clone size: .
D gene: .
CDR3 protein: CASSGGDAPYNEQFF
CDR3 DNA: TGTGCCAGCAGCGGCGGGGACGCACCCTACAATGAGCAGTTCTTC

J gene: TRBJ2-5
V gene: TRBV2
clone size: .
D gene: .
CDR3 protein: CASSESGTQYF
CDR3 DNA: TGTGCCAGCAGTGAATCGGGGACCCAGTACTTC

J gene: TRBJ2-5
V gene: TRBV6-1
clone size: .
D gene: TRBD1
CDR3 protein: CASSDPTGFGETQYF
CDR3 DNA: TGTGCCAGCAGTGACCCGACAGGGTTTGGGGAGACCCAGTACTTC

J gene: TRBJ2-2
V gene: TRBV24-1
clone size: once
D gene: TRBD1
CDR3 protein: CATSDLRATGGRTGELFF
CDR3 DNA: TGTGCCACCAGTGACCTCCGTGCGACAGGGGGCAGGACCGGGGAGCTGTTTTTT

J gene: TRBJ1-3
V gene: TRBV11-2
clone size: .
D gene: TRBD1
CDR3 protein: CASSYGQGARGNTIYF
CDR3 DNA: TGTGCCAGCAGCTACGGACAGGGGGCGCGAGGAAACACCATATATTTT

J gene: TRBJ2-7
V gene: TRBV18
clone size: .
D gene: TRBD1
CDR3 protein: CASSPRQGTYEQYF
CDR3 DNA: TGTGCCAGCTCACCCAGACAGGGCACCTACGAGCAGTACTTC

J gene: TRBJ2-2
V gene: TRBV7-2
clone size: .
D gene: .
CDR3 protein: CASSEGENTGELFF
CDR3 DNA: TGTGCCAGCAGCGAAGGGGAGAACACCGGGGAGCTGTTTTTT

J gene: TRBJ2-2
V gene: TRBV5-1
clone size: .
D gene: TRBD1
CDR3 protein: CASSSQGDTGELFF
CDR3 DNA: TGCGCCAGCAGCTCCCAGGGGGACACCGGGGAGCTGTTTTTT